Below, 15 T cell receptor beta chains from the same sample are listed, as sequenced in a study of cytomegalovirus exposure and HLA in healthy donors. 60 Vbeta and 13 Jbeta primers were used in PCR. Clones were read by immunoSEQ multiplex PCR, and TCRdb kept only the in-frame ones, dropping some. Of approximately 97,000 clones listed, around 72% are singletons. The source material was PBMCs. Source of these receptors: a middle-aged man in good health and CMV-seronegative.

The CDR3 DNA reads TGCGCCAGCAGCCAACCGGGACAGGGTCGTTATGGCTACACCTTC. It translates to CASSQPGQGRYGYTF. The chain employs TRBV4-3 and TRBJ1-2, with 9 bases lining up with TRBD1. Germline CDR1 and CDR2: LGHNA and YSLEER. Losses at the gene ends were 2 bases for V and 5 bases for J; bases not matched to a gene: 6. The CDR3 contains 15 residues.

The V gene is TRBV7-2, the J gene TRBJ2-7, with D perhaps matching TRBD2 (5 bases). This CDR3 has 13 amino acids. Trimming stripped 1 base from V and 4 bases from J, with 8 bases between. Looked up from germline, CDR1 is SGHTA and CDR2 is FQGNSA. In DNA form, the CDR3 reads TGTGCCAGCAGCTTAGGGCCGGGATACGAGCAGTACTTC. Protein sequence: CASSLGPGYEQYF.

The CDR3 DNA reads TGCGCCAGCAGCTTGGTAGGGGTAGATGAGCAGTTCTTC. This codes for CASSLVGVDEQFF. The chain carries TRBV5-1 and TRBJ2-1, with D tentatively TRBD1 (5 bases). V dropped 0 bases and J dropped 8 bases, with 9 bases sitting between them. The CDR3 is 13 amino acids. Looked up from germline, CDR1 is SGHRS and CDR2 is YFSETQ.

The rearrangement uses TRBV5-4 and TRBJ2-5; 9 bases align to TRBD2. The CDR3 has 17 residues. Germline V gene data show CDR1 as SGHNT and CDR2 as YYREEE (reference sequence). V was clipped by 1 base and J by 5 bases; unmatched bases: 12. The CDR3, as DNA: TGTGCCAGCAGCTTGCTCAGCGGGGGGACCACGGGCGAGACCCAGTACTTC. Its protein is CASSLLSGGTTGETQYF.

This clone turned up a few times. The chain recombines TRBV5-5 with TRBJ1-2; 9 bases match TRBD1. The germline CDR1 and CDR2 sequences are SGHKS and YYEKEE (reference sequence). Trimming took 3 bases from V and 4 from J; bases not matched to a gene: 10. This CDR3 is 16 amino acids long. The CDR3 loop reads CASSSRATGGTYGYTF. CDR3 DNA sequence: TGTGCCAGCAGCTCGCGAGCGACAGGGGGAACCTATGGCTACACCTTC.

The chain links TRBV18 to TRBJ2-7; 10 nucleotides match TRBD1. Germline V gives CDR1 KGHSH, CDR2 LQKENI. The CDR3 has 14 residues. J lost 5 bases, V lost 3 bases, and 4 bases had no gene match. CDR3 region: CASSPTTGGNEQYF. The CDR3 nucleotides are TGTGCCAGCTCACCGACGACAGGGGGCAACGAGCAGTACTTC.

This chain connects TRBV5-1 to TRBJ2-5; 8 positions agree with TRBD2. Per the germline V gene, CDR1 is SGHRS and CDR2 is YFSETQ. The CDR3 contains 15 residues. V lost 2 bases, J lost 5 bases, and 8 bases stayed unmatched. The CDR3 here is CASSFSRGGLETQYF. The CDR3 nucleotides read TGCGCCAGCAGCTTCAGTCGGGGGGGACTGGAGACCCAGTACTTC.

The chain combines TRBV19 with TRBJ2-1; D might be TRBD1 (6 bases). The CDR3 spans 14 residues. Germline V gives CDR1 LNHDA, CDR2 SQIVND (reference sequence). The V end lost 5 bases, the J end lost 8 bases, and 16 bases lay between the germline ends. In nucleotides, the CDR3 is TGTGCCAGTAGTCCCATACACAGGGTTGATGAGCAGTTCTTC. Protein product: CASSPIHRVDEQFF.

The genes are TRBV7-8 and TRBJ2-5; 9 positions agree with TRBD2. The CDR3 extends over 17 amino acids. V lost 4 bases, J lost 3 bases, and 12 bases stayed unmatched. Germline CDR1 is SGHVS and CDR2 is FQNEAQ. This chain's CDR3 is CASSSFHAGLAKETQYF. In DNA, the CDR3 is TGTGCCAGCAGCTCCTTCCACGCTGGACTAGCGAAAGAGACCCAGTACTTC. The whole variable domain, filled in from reference TRBV7-8 and TRBJ2-5, reads GAGVSQSPRYKVAKRGQDVALRCDPISGHVSLFWYQQALGQGPEFLTYFQNEAQLDKSGLPSDRFFAERPEGSVSTLKIQRTQQEDSAVYLCASSSFHAGLAKETQYFGPGTRLLVL.

V is TRBV7-9 and J is TRBJ2-1; a possible D gene is TRBD2 (7 bases). V was cut by 7 bases and J by 0 bases, with 16 bases left in between. Germline V CDR1 and CDR2: SEHNR, FQNEAQ (reference sequence). The CDR3 contains 16 residues. The CDR3 sequence is CASIEGGESSYNEQFF. The CDR3 DNA sequence: TGTGCCAGCATCGAAGGGGGGGAGAGCTCCTACAATGAGCAGTTCTTC.

The CDR3 DNA reads TGTGCCAGCAGTTACCGGGAAGAGCAGTTCTTC. This translates into CASSYREEQFF. The V and J genes are TRBV6-6 and TRBJ2-1; perhaps TRBD2 as D (5 bases). This CDR3 comprises 11 residues. Deletions cut 2 bases from V and 10 bases from J, with 6 bases between. Looked up from germline, CDR1 is MNHNY and CDR2 is SVGAGI (reference sequence).

V is TRBV28 and J is TRBJ2-2; D gene uncertain. The CDR3 contains 13 residues. V dropped 2 bases and J dropped 4 bases, with 5 bases sitting between them. Per the germline V gene, CDR1 is MDHEN and CDR2 is SYDVKM. CDR3 nucleotides: TGTGCCAGCAGTTTACTAGGCACCGGGGAGCTGTTTTTT. This sequence encodes CASSLLGTGELFF.

As for this clone: The same CDR3 arises from other DNA sequences in this sample as well. This chain joins TRBV7-9 and TRBJ2-7, with no clear D. Germline assignment: CDR1 SEHNR and CDR2 FQNEAQ (reference sequence). This CDR3 contains 11 residues. The germline V and J ends were trimmed by 1 base and 6 bases, with 4 bases remaining between them. CDR3: CASSLGLEQYF. The CDR3 region has the DNA TGTGCCAGCAGCTTAGGGCTCGAGCAGTACTTC.

This chain connects TRBV10-3 to TRBJ1-1; 7 positions agree with TRBD1. The length of the CDR3 is 14 residues. Germline CDR1 is ENHRY and CDR2 is SYGVKD. Trimming took 5 bases from V and 3 from J; bases not matched to a gene: 6. This CDR3 is CAISLTGAYTEAFF. In nucleotides, the CDR3 is TGTGCCATCAGTTTAACAGGGGCTTACACTGAAGCTTTCTTT.

This chain connects TRBV5-4 to TRBJ2-3; D is unclear. The CDR3 contains 17 residues. V lost 0 bases and J lost 3, with 17 bases in between. Germline CDR1 SGHNT, CDR2 YYREEE (reference sequence). CDR3 nucleotides: TGTGCCAGCAGCTTGGACGGGTGGCCCAAACCGACAGATACGCAGTATTTT. Protein product: CASSLDGWPKPTDTQYF.